The following is a T cell receptor (beta chain) sequence with its context. CDR3 length equals 15 residues. The germline V gene has CDR1 MNHEY and CDR2 SMNVEV (reference sequence). Trimming stripped 4 bases from V and 4 bases from J, with 16 bases between. Sequenced by immunoSEQ multiplex PCR; TCRdb stores in-frame clones only, minus some. This sample yields approximately 300,000 clones, of which 85% to 90% are seen a single time; around 3.5% belongs to the top ten. These data belong to a study of blood T cell repertoires in COVID-19. Sequencing was carried out using peripheral blood. This chain uses TRBV27 with TRBJ1-2; D is unclear. The source of this sequence is a woman in her 40s with acute or convalescent COVID-19. CDR3 sequence (DNA): TGTGCCAGCAGTTCTTTAACAAGGAGGAGCTATGGCTACACCTTC. Translation gives CASSSLTRRSYGYTF.